The present T cell receptor beta chain was sequenced within a study of T cells in Graves' hyperthyroidism and ophthalmopathy. Study-level information: Staff took peripheral blood when the initial diagnosis was made, before any treatment began.

Uncontrolled infection, other autoimmune disease, pregnancy or lactation barred patients from enrollment. V lost 2 bases to trimming and J lost 2 bases, with 6 bases between them. This CDR3 has 13 residues. CDR1 and CDR2 (germline): SGHNT, YYREEE (reference sequence). Using RNA transcripts as the source, TCR beta CDR3 regions were amplified. When the TCR CDR3 underwent first-round RT-PCR, the HTBI primer set was used. TCRdb re-analysed the multiplex PCR reads in MiXCR, keeping a single row per CDR3 protein. The sample holds about 380,000 distinct CDR3 sequences, about 14% seen once. This TCR was recovered from a man between 25 and 39 years old with Graves' hyperthyroidism that later progressed to Graves' ophthalmopathy. Sequenced: blood. This chain joins TRBV5-4 and TRBJ2-3; D remains unclear. The CDR3 loop reads CASSLPNTDTQYF. Here the CDR3 DNA reads TGTGCCAGCAGCTTACCCAACACAGATACGCAGTATTTT.